The rows below give T cell receptor beta chains drawn from one sample of a study of OX40 agonist ivuxolimab in advanced cancers. Profiling relied on immunoSEQ multiplex PCR, and the TCRdb table lists in-frame clones only, not all of them. The sample contains approximately 48,000 clones, 80% of which appear only once. The material was CD4+ or CD8+ T cells sorted from blood, obtained in a trial of the OX40 agonist ivuxolimab. These receptors were taken from an adult with an advanced solid tumor such as melanoma, head and neck, liver or kidney cancer. The CDR3 runs from the conserved cysteine through the conserved F or W. D genes are given only for firm matches. Where a row states a size, it is once, few, many or the class of an expanded clone; other rows omit it.

CDR3 DNA | CDR3 protein | CDR3 length | D gene | V gene | clone size | J gene
TGTGCCAGCAGTCCAAGGACGCAGGGGAGCTCTGGGGCCAACGTCCTGACTTTC | CASSPRTQGSSGANVLTF | 18 | - | TRBV27 | - | TRBJ2-6
TGTGCCAGCACCAAGGACAGGGGAGGAGGGCAGCCCCAGCATTTT | CASTKDRGGGQPQHF | 15 | TRBD1 | TRBV28 | - | TRBJ1-5
TGCGCCAGCAGCTTGGTTATCTCTGAAGGGAATTCACCCCTCCACTTT | CASSLVISEGNSPLHF | 16 | - | TRBV5-1 | - | TRBJ1-6
TGTGCCAGCAGCTTAGGGCCGATCTCTGGAAACACCATATATTTT | CASSLGPISGNTIYF | 15 | - | TRBV7-2 | - | TRBJ1-3
TGTGCCAGCAGTTACTCCGGGACAGGGATAAAAACTGAAGCTTTCTTT | CASSYSGTGIKTEAFF | 16 | TRBD1 | TRBV6-5 | - | TRBJ1-1
TGCAGTGCTATGGCCCCACGGGAGCAGTACTTC | CSAMAPREQYF | 11 | - | TRBV20-1 | once | TRBJ2-7
TGCAGCGTTGAAAGGGACGACTCCTACGAGCAGTACTTC | CSVERDDSYEQYF | 13 | - | TRBV29-1 | - | TRBJ2-7
TGTGCCAGCAGCTTAGCGCTTACGGACTATGGCTACACCTTC | CASSLALTDYGYTF | 14 | - | TRBV7-8 | - | TRBJ1-2
TGTGCCAGTAGCCGGGACAGGGACAATCAGCCCCAGCATTTT | CASSRDRDNQPQHF | 14 | TRBD1 | TRBV19 | - | TRBJ1-5
TGCGCCAGCAGCCAAGATCGAAGGGACTCTTATTGGGGCTATGGCTACACCTTC | CASSQDRRDSYWGYGYTF | 18 | - | TRBV4-3 | - | TRBJ1-2
TGTGCCAGCAGTGAAAGCCCCTTTAGAGGGAGTGATGAGCAGTTCTTC | CASSESPFRGSDEQFF | 16 | - | TRBV2 | - | TRBJ2-1
TGTGCCAGCAGCAGGGGGGATGGCTACACCTTC | CASSRGDGYTF | 11 | - | TRBV21-1 | - | TRBJ1-2
TGTGCCAGCAGTGTCGAGACAGGGGGTTACTCTGGGGCCAACGTCCTGACTTTC | CASSVETGGYSGANVLTF | 18 | TRBD1 | TRBV2 | once | TRBJ2-6
TGTGCCAGCAGCTTAGGGCAGGGTGGCTACAATGAGCAGTTCTTC | CASSLGQGGYNEQFF | 15 | - | TRBV13 | - | TRBJ2-1
TGTGCCAGCAACCCTAATACCCACCCGGAAGGGTATGGCTACACCTTC | CASNPNTHPEGYGYTF | 16 | - | TRBV27 | - | TRBJ1-2
TGTGCCAGCAGTTACCCTAGCGGGAGGGCAGATACGCAGTATTTT | CASSYPSGRADTQYF | 15 | TRBD2 | TRBV6-6 | - | TRBJ2-3
TGTGCCAGCAGCTCAGAAGCCTATAGCAATCAGCCCCAGCATTTT | CASSSEAYSNQPQHF | 15 | - | TRBV5-6 | - | TRBJ1-5
TGTGCCAACATAAGGCCTAGCACAGATACGCAGTATTTT | CANIRPSTDTQYF | 13 | - | TRBV21-1 | - | TRBJ2-3
TGTGCCAGCAGTGGGAGCGGGGGAACCTACAATGAGCAGTTCTTC | CASSGSGGTYNEQFF | 15 | TRBD2 | TRBV6-6 | - | TRBJ2-1
TGTGCCAGCAGTCCCGGACGGTACTATGGCTACACCTTC | CASSPGRYYGYTF | 13 | - | TRBV2 | once | TRBJ1-2
TGTGCCAGCAGCCACCGGGTGAGCTCCTATAATTCACCCCTCCACTTT | CASSHRVSSYNSPLHF | 16 | - | TRBV5-6 | - | TRBJ1-6
TGTGCCAGCTCACCACAGACAGGGGGGGAACAAAACATTCAGTACTTC | CASSPQTGGEQNIQYF | 16 | TRBD1 | TRBV18 | - | TRBJ2-4
TGTGCCAGCAGCTCAGGGTTCGGGGCCAACGTCCTGACTTTC | CASSSGFGANVLTF | 14 | - | TRBV5-7 | few | TRBJ2-6
TGCGCCAGCAGCCAAGACGTACAGGGGATCTTCGTTAATGAAAAACTGTTTTTT | CASSQDVQGIFVNEKLFF | 18 | TRBD1 | TRBV4-3 | few | TRBJ1-4
TGCAGTGGCCCTTTGAGAGAGACCCAGTACTTC | CSGPLRETQYF | 11 | - | TRBV20-1 | - | TRBJ2-5
TGTGCCAGTAGTATAGAGGGCCGCTCCTACAATGAGCAGTTCTTC | CASSIEGRSYNEQFF | 15 | - | TRBV19 | - | TRBJ2-1
TGCGCCAGCAGCCAAGAAAGGAGGCTCCAAGGTATTTCCTACGAGCAGTACTTC | CASSQERRLQGISYEQYF | 18 | - | TRBV5-4 | once | TRBJ2-7
TGTGCCAGCAGCTACTGGACGGAGAACACTGAAGCTTTCTTT | CASSYWTENTEAFF | 14 | - | TRBV5-8 | - | TRBJ1-1
TGCGCCAGCAGCTTCTCAGAGACCCAGTACTTC | CASSFSETQYF | 11 | - | TRBV5-1 | - | TRBJ2-5
TGTGCCGGCTCGAGGGGTAGCAGAGGGGCGAAGACCCAGTACTTC | CAGSRGSRGAKTQYF | 15 | - | TRBV5-4 | - | TRBJ2-5
TGTGCCAGCAGCTTAGGGGCAGCGGGAAACACCATATATTTT | CASSLGAAGNTIYF | 14 | - | TRBV7-2 | - | TRBJ1-3
TGTGCCAGCTCACCGGGACTAGCGGGAGGCAATGAGCAGTTCTTC | CASSPGLAGGNEQFF | 15 | TRBD2 | TRBV18 | - | TRBJ2-1
TGTGCCAGCAGCTTATTGGGACAGGGGATTAACTATGGCTATACCTTC | CASSLLGQGINYGYTF | 16 | TRBD1 | TRBV7-2 | - | TRBJ1-2
TGTGCCAGCAGGGTAGTAGGGGATGAGCAGTTCTTC | CASRVVGDEQFF | 12 | - | TRBV2 | few | TRBJ2-1
TGCGCCAGCAGCTTGGCACGGGGCACAGATACGCAGTATTTT | CASSLARGTDTQYF | 14 | - | TRBV5-1 | - | TRBJ2-3
TGTGCCAGCAGCAGACAGGTCCAAGGGGAGCTGTTTTTT | CASSRQVQGELFF | 13 | - | TRBV6-4 | - | TRBJ2-2
TGCGCCAGCAGCTTAGGGACAGGGGGGGGCTACACCTTC | CASSLGTGGGYTF | 13 | TRBD1 | TRBV5-1 | - | TRBJ1-2
TGTGCCAGCTCACCACCGGGGACCACCTACAATGAGCAGTTCTTC | CASSPPGTTYNEQFF | 15 | - | TRBV18 | few | TRBJ2-1
TGTGCCAGCAACAATCCTGGACAGGCTTCGCTGTCCGGGGAGCTGTTTTTT | CASNNPGQASLSGELFF | 17 | TRBD1 | TRBV5-8 | - | TRBJ2-2
TGCGCCAGCAGTGAGACTAGCGGGAGGTTCTACGAGCAGTACTTC | CASSETSGRFYEQYF | 15 | TRBD2 | TRBV10-1 | - | TRBJ2-7
TGTGCCAGCACCCCATGGGGCAGCGCGCAGGGAGAGACCCAGTACTTC | CASTPWGSAQGETQYF | 16 | - | TRBV6-6 | - | TRBJ2-5
TGCGCCAGCAGCCAAGAGGGACTACCTGTGAATGAGCAGTTCTTC | CASSQEGLPVNEQFF | 15 | TRBD2 | TRBV4-1 | - | TRBJ2-1
TGTGCCACTAAAACCGCGTTGAGCGGGGGGACCTACAATGAGCAGTTCTTC | CATKTALSGGTYNEQFF | 17 | TRBD2 | TRBV18 | - | TRBJ2-1
TGTGCCAGTAGATTTTCTAGGGCCGAAATAGAGACCCAGTACTTC | CASRFSRAEIETQYF | 15 | - | TRBV19 | - | TRBJ2-5